This TCR beta chain originates from a study of shared clonotypes between healthy human individuals. Study findings and constraints: Sample collection involved blood only; tissue repertoires are likely different.

About this clone itself: Its target is unknown.

Data came from immunoSEQ multiplex PCR; TCRdb stores just in-frame clones and leaves some out. This sample has roughly 2.5 million clones, with approximately 90% found just once. Germline V gives CDR1 GTSNPN, CDR2 SVGIG (reference sequence). Trimming left V 0 bases short and J 1 base short, with 19 bases between. This CDR3 is built from 18 residues. The TCR was taken from a young man in good health. This sequence joins TRBV30 and TRBJ1-3; possibly TRBD1 for D (6 bases). The sequenced sample consisted of naive CD4+ T cells sorted from blood. Subset specified: CD45RA+ positively selected. CDR3 bases: TGTGCCTGGAGTGTACCGCTACAGGGCGGAAGGTCTGGAAACACCATATATTTT. As protein: CAWSVPLQGGRSGNTIYF.